The 29 T cell receptor beta chains below come from one sample, sequenced in a study of blood T cell repertoires in COVID-19. Profiled with immunoSEQ multiplex PCR; TCRdb holds only in-frame clones, not every one. The data contain 200,000 to 250,000 clones, 75% to 85% of them singletons. Sequenced sample: peripheral blood. These receptors all come from a human donor in a cohort sampled during active COVID-19.

V usage is TRBV19 and J usage is TRBJ2-3; D perhaps matches TRBD2 (6 bases). Germline CDR1 LNHDA, CDR2 SQIVND (reference sequence). The CDR3 contains 16 residues. The V end lost 3 bases, the J end lost 1 base, and 14 bases lay between the germline ends. CDR3 protein: CASSMFGGPRTDTQYF. CDR3 in DNA: TGTGCCAGTAGTATGTTCGGGGGACCACGCACAGATACGCAGTATTTT. Full variable domain (rest looked up from reference TRBV19 and TRBJ2-3): DGGITQSPKYLFRKEGQNVTLSCEQNLNHDAMYWYRQDPGQGLRLIYYSQIVNDFQKGDIAEGYSVSREKKESFPLTVTSAQKNPTAFYLCASSMFGGPRTDTQYFGPGTRLTVL.

The CDR3 DNA reads as TGTGCCAGCAGTTACTCGGAGGGCTCAGCTTTCTTT. Translated: CASSYSEGSAFF. The chain is built from TRBV6-5 and TRBJ1-1; D ambiguous. The ends were cut back, 0 bases at V and 10 bases at J, with 9 bases in the middle. This CDR3 spans 12 amino acids. Germline CDR1 and CDR2: MNHEY and SVGAGI.

The J gene is TRBJ2-2, the V gene TRBV2; TRBD1 might be the D (6 bases). The CDR3 covers 17 residues. V gave up 2 bases and J gave up 4 bases, with 17 bases separating them. Germline V gene lookup returns CDR1 SNHLY and CDR2 FYNNEI. The CDR3 loop is CASSEHQGNLFTGELFF. CDR3 DNA sequence: TGTGCCAGCAGTGAACACCAGGGGAACCTTTTCACCGGGGAGCTGTTTTTT.

CDR3 loop: CASSFRGPEAFF. CDR3 nucleotide sequence: TGTGCCAGCAGTTTCAGGGGCCCTGAAGCTTTCTTT. The chain links TRBV28 to TRBJ1-1; D possibly corresponds to TRBD1 (6 bases). This CDR3 contains 12 residues. Deletions cut 3 bases from V and 6 bases from J, with 8 bases between. Germline values: CDR1 MDHEN, CDR2 SYDVKM.

The chain couples TRBV21-1 to TRBJ1-6; the D segment call TRBD1 is taken from the table without a DNA check. TRBV21-1 is tagged as a pseudogene. There are 16 residues in the CDR3. The CDR3 here is CASSKEGGQGNSPLHF. For the CDR3, the DNA is TGTGCCAGCAGCAAAGAGGGGGGACAGGGGAATTCACCCCTCCACTTT.

This clone was detected ten times or more. V gene TRBV4-1 combines with J gene TRBJ2-7; TRBD1 agrees at 10 bases. Germline lookup yields CDR1 MGHRA and CDR2 YSYEKL. The CDR3 loop spans 15 amino acids. V was clipped by 1 base and J by 6 bases; unmatched bases: 6. CDR3 residues: CASSQAGTGDTEQYF. The CDR3 bases are TGCGCCAGCAGCCAAGCCGGGACAGGGGATACCGAGCAGTACTTC.

The chain joins TRBV5-1 to TRBJ2-7; 7 bases fit TRBD2. The CDR3 spans 16 residues. Trimming cost V 0 bases and J 2 bases; bases outside gene matches: 8. Germline CDR1 and CDR2: SGHRS and YFSETQ. In DNA, the CDR3 is TGCGCCAGCAGCTTGGCCCGCGGGGGACTTACCTACGAGCAGTACTTC. Translating it yields CASSLARGGLTYEQYF.

The V gene is TRBV2, the J gene TRBJ1-5, with 7 bases matching TRBD1. Germline CDR1 and CDR2: SNHLY and FYNNEI. The CDR3 covers 14 residues. V trimming: 6 bases; J trimming: 3 bases; junction bases outside the gene matches: 5. CDR3 region: CASSFGTDNQPQHF. The CDR3 bases are TGTGCCAGCAGCTTCGGGACAGACAATCAGCCCCAGCATTTT.

V is TRBV6-1 and J is TRBJ2-2; weak D call: TRBD2 (5 bases). V lost 3 bases and J lost 6, with 14 bases in between. CDR3 length: 15 amino acids. CDR1 and CDR2 (germline): MNHNS, SASEGT. The CDR3 coding sequence is TGTGCCAGCAGTGAGACGAGGGAGTCAGCCGGGGAGCTGTTTTTT. This encodes CASSETRESAGELFF.

This chain connects TRBV19 to TRBJ1-2; D is ambiguous. Trimming pared 0 bases from V and 4 bases from J, leaving 12 bases between. Germline CDR1 LNHDA, CDR2 SQIVND (reference sequence). This CDR3 has 15 amino acids. CDR3 residues: CASSIELASGYGYTF. The DNA of the CDR3 is TGTGCCAGTAGTATAGAGTTGGCGTCGGGCTATGGCTACACCTTC.

This clone was counted many times. V gene TRBV9 combines with J gene TRBJ2-1, with TRBD2 matching 7 bases. CDR1 SGDLS and CDR2 YYNGEE come from the germline V gene. This CDR3 has 14 residues. The ends lost 2 bases at V and 5 bases at J; junction bases unmatched: 4. CDR3 protein: CASSVGTTNNEQFF. In DNA, the CDR3 is TGTGCCAGCAGCGTGGGGACTACTAACAATGAGCAGTTCTTC.

The chain links TRBV20-1 to TRBJ2-4; D unresolved. The germline V and J ends were trimmed by 3 bases and 1 base, with 10 bases remaining between them. The CDR3 spans 14 residues. Germline V gene data show CDR1 as DFQATT and CDR2 as SNEGSKA (reference sequence). The CDR3 loop is CSASLESAKNIQYF. CDR3 DNA: TGCAGTGCTAGTCTTGAGTCGGCCAAAAACATTCAGTACTTC.

The chain joins TRBV7-6 to TRBJ2-3; no definite D call. The CDR3 extends over 11 amino acids. In germline, CDR1 is SGHVS, CDR2 FNYEAQ. The ends were cut back, 5 bases at V and 3 bases at J, with 3 bases in the middle. DNA of the CDR3: TGTGCCAGCAGCACTACAGATACGCAGTATTTT. It codes for CASSTTDTQYF.

The chain combines TRBV19 with TRBJ1-4, with D perhaps TRBD1 (6 bases). The CDR3 runs to 16 residues. Per the germline V gene, CDR1 is LNHDA and CDR2 is SQIVND (reference sequence). The V gene lost 5 bases and the J gene lost 7 bases, with 20 bases spanning the gap. The CDR3 DNA reads TGTGCCAGTAGTGGACAACGACAGGTGCCCGGTGAAAAACTGTTTTTT. Protein product: CASSGQRQVPGEKLFF.

The V gene is TRBV7-6, the J gene TRBJ1-1, with 7 bases identical to TRBD1. The germline gives CDR1 SGHVS, CDR2 FNYEAQ. This CDR3 region has 15 residues. Trimming at V came to 4 bases and at J to 1 base, leaving 6 bases not matched to a gene. For the CDR3, the DNA is TGTGCCAGCAGCTCAGACGGGACAGCGAACACTGAAGCTTTCTTT. It translates to CASSSDGTANTEAFF.

This chain connects TRBV3-1 (or the pseudogene TRBV3-2) to TRBJ1-2; 8 nucleotides line up with TRBD1. CDR1 LGHDT and CDR2 YNNKEL come from the germline V gene (reference sequence). This CDR3 comprises 16 residues. Trimming removed 2 bases from V and 2 bases from J; junction bases left unmatched: 7. The CDR3: CASSQPAGGRNYGYTF. CDR3 coding DNA: TGTGCCAGCAGCCAACCGGCAGGGGGCAGGAACTATGGCTACACCTTC.

The V gene is TRBV19, the J gene TRBJ1-5; TRBD1 agrees at 8 bases. The CDR3 is 16 amino acids. V trimming: 1 base; J trimming: 2 bases; junction bases outside the gene matches: 4. Per germline, CDR1 LNHDA and CDR2 SQIVND (reference sequence). CDR3 residues: CASSIAETGGNQPQHF. CDR3 DNA: TGTGCCAGTAGTATAGCCGAGACAGGGGGCAATCAGCCCCAGCATTTT.

The rearrangement joins TRBV4-3 to TRBJ1-2; D remains unclear. The V gene lost 4 bases and the J gene lost 2 bases, with 17 bases spanning the gap. The CDR3 covers 16 residues. CDR1 and CDR2 from the germline V gene are LGHNA and YSLEER. CDR3 amino acids: CASSLGYLTSNYGYTF. The CDR3 DNA follows: TGCGCCAGCAGCCTAGGTTACCTGACATCGAACTATGGCTACACCTTC.

This clone showed up just once. The chain employs TRBV28 and TRBJ2-7; no definite D call. Trimming removed 3 bases from V and 2 bases from J, with 11 bases in between. CDR1 and CDR2 from the germline V gene are MDHEN and SYDVKM. This CDR3 comprises 14 residues. The CDR3 DNA follows: TGTGCCAGCAGTTTGCTCCCGGAGACCTACGAGCAGTACTTC. The encoded protein is CASSLLPETYEQYF.

The rearrangement links TRBV27 to TRBJ2-7; no clear D gene. The length of the CDR3 is 13 residues. Germline V gene data show CDR1 as MNHEY and CDR2 as SMNVEV (reference sequence). V was clipped by 4 bases and J by 2 bases, with 9 bases between them. CDR3 bases: TGTGCCAGCAGTTACCGCTACGCCTACGAGCAGTACTTC. Its translation: CASSYRYAYEQYF.

The chain employs TRBV11-2 and TRBJ1-4; unclear D gene. CDR3 length equals 15 residues. V lost 3 bases to trimming and J lost 0 bases, with 8 bases between them. Germline values: CDR1 SGHAT, CDR2 FQNNGV. In nucleotides, the CDR3 is TGTGCCAGCAGCTTCCAACCAGCAACTAATGAAAAACTGTTTTTT. Translation gives CASSFQPATNEKLFF.

The chain is built from TRBV7-9 and TRBJ1-2; TRBD1 matches at 9 bases. Germline-derived CDR1 and CDR2 are SEHNR and FQNEAQ (reference sequence). The CDR3 extends over 16 amino acids. Trimming took 5 bases from V and 1 from J; bases not matched to a gene: 8. The CDR3 DNA is TGTGCCAGCAGCCTACGAGGGGGACAGGGTAACTATGGCTACACCTTC. Translated: CASSLRGGQGNYGYTF. Full variable domain (outside the CDR3, taken from reference TRBV7-9 and TRBJ1-2): DTGVSQNPRHKITKRGQNVTFRCDPISEHNRLYWYRQTLGQGPEFLTYFQNEAQLEKSRLLSDRFSAERPKGSFSTLEIQRTEQGDSAMYLCASSLRGGQGNYGYTFGSGTRLTVV.

Remarks on this clone: Other DNA sequences in this specimen translate into the identical CDR3. The chain joins TRBV28 to TRBJ2-7; TRBD1 matches 8 bases. Germline V gene sequence: CDR1 MDHEN, CDR2 SYDVKM. V shed 6 bases and J 0 bases; nucleotides not matched to a gene: 4. The CDR3 has 14 residues. In DNA form, the CDR3 reads TGTGCCAGCAGAGGGACAGGCAACTCCTACGAGCAGTACTTC. It translates to CASRGTGNSYEQYF.

The DNA for the CDR3 is TGTGCCAGTAGTACACAGGGGGCGCAAAACTACGAGCAGTACTTC. It specifies CASSTQGAQNYEQYF. V and J are TRBV19 and TRBJ2-7, with 9 positions matching TRBD1. The CDR3 extends over 15 amino acids. V shed 4 bases and J 3 bases; nucleotides not matched to a gene: 7. Germline CDR1 LNHDA, CDR2 SQIVND (reference sequence).

V and J are TRBV10-2 and TRBJ2-1; 13 nucleotides line up with TRBD2. V lost 3 bases and J lost 10; bases outside the gene matches: 12. This CDR3 region has 17 residues. Germline CDR1 is WSHSY and CDR2 is SAAADI. Here the CDR3 reads CASSDPGLAGQRREQFF. The CDR3 DNA reads as TGCGCCAGCAGTGATCCGGGACTAGCGGGACAGAGGCGGGAGCAGTTCTTC.

This rearrangement joins TRBV28 to TRBJ1-5, with a possible D match to TRBD1 (5 bases). Trimming took 7 bases from V and 3 from J, leaving 10 bases between them. Germline assignment: CDR1 MDHEN and CDR2 SYDVKM. The CDR3 covers 13 residues. This CDR3 reads CASTTTDNQPQHF. The CDR3 DNA is TGTGCCAGCACGACGACAGACAATCAGCCCCAGCATTTT.

This chain connects TRBV5-4 to TRBJ1-4; D unclear. Per the germline V gene, CDR1 is SGHNT and CDR2 is YYREEE (reference sequence). CDR3 length: 14 residues. Trimming shortened V by 7 bases and J by 0 bases, and 10 bases separated the two germline ends. The CDR3 protein is CASRSDPTNEKLFF. The CDR3 DNA reads TGTGCCAGCCGCAGCGATCCAACTAATGAAAAACTGTTTTTT.

With regard to this clone: One junction end does not reproduce the germline sequence, and a read error may be involved. The rearrangement links TRBV7-7 to TRBJ2-6; D unclear. Per germline, CDR1 SSHAT and CDR2 FNYEAQ (reference sequence). This CDR3 comprises 15 residues. Written as DNA, the CDR3 is TGTGCTAGCAGAAAAAGAGCTTCCGGGGCCAACGTCCTGACTTTC. Its protein product is CASRKRASGANVLTF. The full variable domain, rest sourced from reference TRBV7-7 and TRBJ2-6, is GAGVSQSPRYKVTKRGQDVTLRCDPISSHATLYWYQQALGQGPEFLTYFNYEAQPDKSGLPSDRFSAERPEGSISTLTIQRTEQRDSAMYRCASRKRASGANVLTFGAGSRLTVL.

A remark on this clone: Other nucleotide sequences from this sample produce the same CDR3. This sequence joins TRBV9 and TRBJ2-7; D remains unclear. Germline V CDR1 and CDR2: SGDLS, YYNGEE. Trimming removed 0 bases from V and 0 bases from J, with 4 bases in between. The CDR3 has 13 amino acids. Written as DNA, the CDR3 is TGTGCCAGCAGCGTAGGGGCCTCCTACGAGCAGTACTTC. The encoded protein is CASSVGASYEQYF.